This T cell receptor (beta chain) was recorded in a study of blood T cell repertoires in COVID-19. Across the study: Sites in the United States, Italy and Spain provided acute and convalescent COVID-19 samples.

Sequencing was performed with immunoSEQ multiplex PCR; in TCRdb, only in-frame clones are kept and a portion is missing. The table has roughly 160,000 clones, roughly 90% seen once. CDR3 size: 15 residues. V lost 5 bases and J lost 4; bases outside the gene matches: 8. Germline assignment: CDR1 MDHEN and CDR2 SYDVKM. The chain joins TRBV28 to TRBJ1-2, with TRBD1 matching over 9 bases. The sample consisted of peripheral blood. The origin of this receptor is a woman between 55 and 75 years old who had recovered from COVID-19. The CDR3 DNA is TGTGCCAGCAGTCTAGGGGGACAGGGTGGCTATGGCTACACCTTC. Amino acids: CASSLGGQGGYGYTF.